Below, 32 T cell receptor beta chains from the same sample are listed, as sequenced in a study of blood T cell repertoires in COVID-19. Profiled with immunoSEQ multiplex PCR; TCRdb holds only in-frame clones, not every one. The sample lists roughly 180,000 clones, 85% to 90% seen once, with approximately 8.9% in the top ten. The specimen sequenced was peripheral blood. The source is a woman between 55 and 75 years old with acute or convalescent COVID-19.

V and J are TRBV20-1 and TRBJ2-1, with 11 bases fitting TRBD2. V dropped 3 bases and J dropped 4; count of bases not matched to a gene: 2. Germline CDR1 DFQATT, CDR2 SNEGSKA (reference sequence). CDR3 length: 14 residues. CDR3 in DNA: TGCAGTGCTAGTCCTAGCGGGAGGTACAATGAGCAGTTCTTC. Residues: CSASPSGRYNEQFF.

The CDR3 reads CASSPNSGYGRDEQFF. The CDR3 nucleotides read TGTGCCAGCAGCCCCAATAGCGGGTACGGGCGAGATGAGCAGTTCTTC. The rearrangement uses TRBV7-3 and TRBJ2-1, with 7 nucleotides matching TRBD2. The CDR3 contains 16 residues. Germline V gene sequence: CDR1 SGHTA, CDR2 FQGTGA. V gave up 5 bases and J gave up 8 bases; unmatched junction bases: 15. Full variable domain (remainder filled in from reference TRBV7-3 and TRBJ2-1): GAGVSQTPSNKVTEKGKYVELRCDPISGHTALYWYRQSLGQGPEFLIYFQGTGAADDSGLPNDRFFAVRPEGSVSTLKIQRTERGDSAVYLCASSPNSGYGRDEQFFGPGTRLTVL.

The chain recombines TRBV19 with TRBJ2-7; TRBD2 aligns across 12 bases. This CDR3 has 14 residues. The trim removed 4 bases at V and 6 bases at J, leaving 4 bases unmatched. Looked up from germline, CDR1 is LNHDA and CDR2 is SQIVND (reference sequence). CDR3 DNA: TGTGCCAGTAGTAGACTAGCGGGAGTTAGCGAGCAGTACTTC. This gives the protein CASSRLAGVSEQYF.

The chain recombines TRBV28 with TRBJ2-2; 9 positions agree with TRBD2. With V trimmed by 6 bases and J by 1 base, 3 bases remained unmatched. Germline values: CDR1 MDHEN, CDR2 SYDVKM. The CDR3 is 15 amino acids. This CDR3 reads CASSGSGRNTGELFF. CDR3 bases: TGTGCCAGCAGCGGTAGCGGGAGGAACACCGGGGAGCTGTTTTTT.

DNA for the CDR3: TGTGCCAGCAGCTTAGAGAGCGGGTTGATGAATACGCAGTATTTT. It yields the protein CASSLESGLMNTQYF. The V and J genes are TRBV7-9 and TRBJ2-3; perhaps TRBD2 as D (6 bases). Trimming stripped 1 base from V and 7 bases from J, with 15 bases between. CDR3 size: 15 residues. The germline V gene encodes CDR1 SEHNR and CDR2 FQNEAQ (reference sequence).

The chain recombines TRBV7-8 with TRBJ2-7, with 10 bases identical to TRBD2. The V and J ends lost 5 bases and 3 bases, in that order; junction bases with no gene match: 7. Germline CDR1 SGHVS, CDR2 FQNEAQ. This CDR3 spans 15 amino acids. CDR3 residues: CASSPRTSGDYEQYV. The CDR3 DNA reads TGTGCCAGCAGCCCTCGGACTAGCGGAGACTACGAGCAGTACGTC.

The chain joins TRBV15 to TRBJ1-2; D is unresolved. V lost 5 bases and J 5 bases, leaving 15 bases between the germline ends. The length of the CDR3 is 14 residues. Germline V gives CDR1 LNHNV, CDR2 YYDKDF (reference sequence). CDR3 loop: CATSVPGEGYGYTF. CDR3 DNA sequence: TGTGCCACCAGCGTGCCAGGAGAGGGTTATGGCTACACCTTC.

Here the CDR3 DNA reads TGTGCCAGCAGGTCCCGGGACAGGGAGTTTGTTGTGCGGGGCTACACCTTC. It encodes CASRSRDREFVVRGYTF. The chain employs TRBV28 and TRBJ1-2; TRBD1 agrees at 9 bases. Germline CDR1 is MDHEN and CDR2 is SYDVKM. This CDR3 is 17 amino acids long. The trim removed 6 bases at V and 8 bases at J, leaving 19 bases unmatched.

The chain has TRBV5-4 and TRBJ2-5; D unclear. CDR1 SGHNT and CDR2 YYREEE come from the germline V gene (reference sequence). The CDR3 length is 13 residues. The V and J ends lost 0 bases and 5 bases respectively, with 8 bases between them. The DNA of the CDR3 is TGTGCCAGCAGCTTGGTCTATTCGGAGACCCAGTACTTC. Translated, it gives CASSLVYSETQYF.

This clone has only a few counts. J is TRBJ2-7 and V is TRBV7-9; 9 nucleotides align to TRBD1. J lost 2 bases, V lost 0 bases, and 8 bases had no gene match. The CDR3 is made up of 17 amino acids. In germline, CDR1 is SEHNR, CDR2 FQNEAQ (reference sequence). The CDR3 is CASSLAGTGTFPYEQYV. For the CDR3, the DNA is TGTGCCAGCAGCTTAGCCGGGACAGGGACTTTTCCCTACGAGCAGTACGTC.

The chain recombines TRBV25-1 with TRBJ1-1; D gene ambiguous. V lost 6 bases, J lost 4 bases, and 15 bases lay in between. The CDR3 spans 14 residues. Germline lookup yields CDR1 MGHDK and CDR2 SYGVNS. The CDR3: CASSATRASTEAFF. For the CDR3, the DNA is TGTGCCAGCAGCGCAACGCGGGCGTCCACTGAAGCTTTCTTT.

This clone was seen a few times. The chain couples TRBV19 to TRBJ1-1; 7 nucleotides match TRBD1. This CDR3 spans 14 amino acids. Losses at the gene ends were 6 bases for V and 0 bases for J; bases not matched to a gene: 4. Germline lookup yields CDR1 LNHDA and CDR2 SQIVND (reference sequence). This CDR3 is CASRGDSLNTEAFF. The CDR3, as DNA: TGTGCCAGTAGGGGGGACAGTCTGAACACTGAAGCTTTCTTT.

This clone was observed once. The J gene is TRBJ1-1, the V gene TRBV29-1; D gene ambiguous. The CDR3 loop spans 11 amino acids. Between the trimmed V and J ends, which lost 7 bases and 4 bases, there was a span of 10 bases. From germline, CDR1 is SQVTM and CDR2 ANQGSEA. The CDR3 loop reads CSALISTEAFF. The CDR3, as DNA: TGCAGCGCCCTAATTTCCACTGAAGCTTTCTTT.

The chain combines TRBV24-1 with TRBJ2-1; possibly TRBD2 for D (6 bases). Germline CDR1 reads KGHDR; CDR2 reads SFDVKD. The CDR3 spans 16 residues. V was shortened by 0 bases and J by 7 bases, with 15 bases between the two germline ends. The CDR3 DNA follows: TGTGCCACCAGTGATTTGCAGGTGACGGGGGTGAATGAGCAGTTCTTC. Protein sequence: CATSDLQVTGVNEQFF.

The J gene is TRBJ1-2, the V gene TRBV12-3 or TRBV12-4; no firm D call. This CDR3 has 13 residues. V shed 6 bases and J shed 0 bases, with 8 bases lying between them. CDR3 nucleotide sequence: TGTGCCAGCAGCCACGGAGCTAACTATGGCTACACCTTC. This sequence encodes CASSHGANYGYTF.

The chain uses TRBV28 and TRBJ1-1; D remains unclear. CDR1 is MDHEN, CDR2 SYDVKM, per germline. This CDR3 has 11 amino acids. V was pared by 2 bases and J by 7 bases, with 5 bases between. CDR3 bases: TGTGCCAGCAGTTTAGGAGGTGAAGCTTTCTTT. Protein product: CASSLGGEAFF.

The CDR3: CASSLGTSGTSSYEQYF. The CDR3 nucleotides are TGTGCCAGCAGTTTAGGGACTAGCGGGACTAGCTCCTACGAGCAGTACTTC. The chain couples TRBV27 to TRBJ2-7; 13 bases are shared with TRBD2. J gave up 0 bases and V 2 bases, and 4 bases lay outside the gene matches. The CDR3 runs to 17 residues. CDR1 MNHEY and CDR2 SMNVEV come from the germline V gene (reference sequence).

The V and J genes are TRBV6-5 and TRBJ1-4, with 8 bases matching TRBD1. From germline, CDR1 is MNHEY and CDR2 SVGAGI. The CDR3 loop spans 15 amino acids. V lost 5 bases to trimming and J lost 3 bases; unmatched junction nucleotides: 5. DNA for the CDR3: TGTGCCAGCAGTCCGGACAGGGTTTCTAATGAAAAACTGTTTTTT. Translated: CASSPDRVSNEKLFF.

This clone has just one count. This rearrangement joins TRBV4-1 to TRBJ1-2, with D hard to call. Germline-derived CDR1 and CDR2 are MGHRA and YSYEKL. The V end was cut by 1 base, the J end by 1 base, with 7 bases between. The CDR3 is 14 residues long. CDR3 nucleotides: TGCGCCAGCAGCCAAGGGACTGGTAACTATGGCTACACCTTC. Encoded protein: CASSQGTGNYGYTF.

V is TRBV10-3 and J is TRBJ1-5, with D perhaps TRBD1 (6 bases). The CDR3 spans 13 residues. V lost 4 bases and J 3 bases, leaving 7 bases between the germline ends. In germline, CDR1 is ENHRY, CDR2 SYGVKD. The CDR3 coding sequence is TGTGCCATCAGTGGGACAGCCAATCAGCCCCAGCATTTT. Protein: CAISGTANQPQHF.

The rearrangement links TRBV5-4 to TRBJ2-3, with 7 positions matching TRBD1. Germline V gene sequence: CDR1 SGHNT, CDR2 YYREEE (reference sequence). Unmatched junction bases numbered 1, after V lost 1 base and J lost 5 bases. The CDR3 loop spans 13 amino acids. CDR3 nucleotides: TGTGCCAGCAGCTTGTCAGGGGGAGATACGCAGTATTTT. Translated: CASSLSGGDTQYF.

This clone was counted a single time. The chain combines TRBV9 with TRBJ2-1, with TRBD2 matching 14 bases. CDR3 size: 18 residues. V dropped 3 bases and J dropped 6; count of bases not matched to a gene: 11. Germline CDR1 and CDR2: SGDLS and YYNGEE. The CDR3 spells CASSATSGRAISGNEQFF. The CDR3 region has the DNA TGTGCCAGCAGCGCGACTAGCGGGAGGGCTATATCGGGCAATGAGCAGTTCTTC.

The chain uses TRBV24-1 and TRBJ2-1; a possible D gene is TRBD1 (6 bases). From germline, CDR1 is KGHDR and CDR2 SFDVKD. The germline V and J ends were trimmed by 4 bases and 4 bases, with 10 bases remaining between them. CDR3 length equals 14 residues. CDR3 bases: TGTGCCACCAGTGAAATGGACAGTTACAATGAGCAGTTCTTC. As protein: CATSEMDSYNEQFF.

The rearrangement uses TRBV18 and TRBJ1-4; D is perhaps TRBD1 (6 bases). The germline V gene has CDR1 KGHSH and CDR2 LQKENI. Trimming cost V 4 bases and J 5 bases, with 14 bases left between them. The CDR3 loop spans 15 amino acids. CDR3 DNA: TGTGCCAGCTCACAGGGGGGGCGCCAGAATGAAAAACTGTTTTTT. This gives the protein CASSQGGRQNEKLFF.

V gene TRBV19 combines with J gene TRBJ2-1; TRBD2 is a possible D gene (5 bases). The CDR3 length is 18 residues. CDR1 and CDR2 (germline): LNHDA, SQIVND (reference sequence). Trimming removed 2 bases from V and 6 bases from J, with 23 bases in between. In DNA form, the CDR3 reads TGTGCCAGTAGTATATCCCGGGAAAAGCTCCCCTTAATCAATGAGCAGTTCTTC. Its translation is CASSISREKLPLINEQFF.

A few counts support this clone. The chain links TRBV2 to TRBJ1-2; 9 nucleotides line up with TRBD1. This CDR3 contains 14 residues. Unmatched junction bases numbered 11, after V lost 7 bases and J lost 8 bases. Germline-derived CDR1 and CDR2 are SNHLY and FYNNEI. The CDR3 nucleotides are TGTGCCAGCAATCCCTCACAGGGGGCTAACGGCTACACCTTC. Protein sequence: CASNPSQGANGYTF.

The chain couples TRBV2 to TRBJ1-5, with TRBD1 matching 9 bases. CDR1 is SNHLY and CDR2 is FYNNEI in the germline V gene. V dropped 6 bases and J dropped 4; count of bases not matched to a gene: 1. This CDR3 spans 13 amino acids. The CDR3 bases are TGTGCCAGCAGACAGGGGGCAAATCAGCCCCAGCATTTT. Translation: CASRQGANQPQHF. The complete variable domain, with remaining parts taken from reference TRBV2 and TRBJ1-5, reads EPEVTQTPSHQVTQMGQEVILRCVPISNHLYFYWYRQILGQKVEFLVSFYNNEISEKSEIFDDQFSVERPDGSNFTLKIRSTKLEDSAMYFCASRQGANQPQHFGDGTRLSIL.

The chain uses TRBV28 and TRBJ1-5, with TRBD1 as a possible D gene (6 bases). The V gene lost 5 bases and the J gene lost 8 bases, with 13 bases spanning the gap. The CDR3 consists of 13 residues. CDR1 is MDHEN, CDR2 SYDVKM, per germline. The CDR3 protein is CASSPTGFEPQHF. The CDR3 region has the DNA TGTGCCAGCAGTCCGACAGGATTTGAGCCCCAGCATTTT.

The chain combines TRBV7-2 with TRBJ1-1; a possible D gene is TRBD1 (5 bases). The CDR3 runs 14 residues. V was shortened by 3 bases and J by 5 bases, with 13 bases between the two germline ends. CDR1 SGHTA and CDR2 FQGNSA come from the germline V gene. The CDR3 reads CASSFGGGRTEAFF. The CDR3 region has the DNA TGTGCCAGCAGCTTCGGGGGAGGAAGGACTGAAGCTTTCTTT.

This clone was observed a few times. The chain links TRBV28 to TRBJ1-5; D possibly corresponds to TRBD1 (6 bases). CDR1 and CDR2 from the germline V gene are MDHEN and SYDVKM. This CDR3 has 16 amino acids. Trimming removed 5 bases from V and 3 bases from J, with 17 bases in between. For the CDR3, the DNA is TGTGCCAGCAGTACTCAGACAGGACTCTCCAATCAGCCCCAGCATTTT. Encoded protein: CASSTQTGLSNQPQHF.

The chain recombines TRBV5-4 with TRBJ1-1; D is unresolved. V dropped 5 bases and J dropped 3 bases, with 5 bases sitting between them. CDR3 size: 11 residues. Germline V gene sequence: CDR1 SGHNT, CDR2 YYREEE (reference sequence). CDR3 protein: CASRGDTEAFF. CDR3 nucleotides: TGTGCCAGCAGGGGAGACACTGAAGCTTTCTTT.

The genes are TRBV24-1 and TRBJ2-5; 7 bases fit TRBD2. The ends lost 4 bases at V and 1 base at J; junction bases unmatched: 5. The CDR3 has 15 residues. In germline, CDR1 is KGHDR, CDR2 SFDVKD. The CDR3 DNA follows: TGTGCCACCAGTGAAAAGGGACTAAGCCAAGAGACCCAGTACTTC. Amino acids: CATSEKGLSQETQYF.